Listed here are 2 T cell receptor beta chains from one sample, sequenced in a study of post-analysis software for immune sequencing data. Unique molecular identifiers featured in each of the TCR beta cDNA libraries. TCRdb re-analysed the PCR reads in MiXCR, keeping a single row per CDR3 protein. The table includes about 540,000 distinct CDR3 sequences, approximately 31% detected once. These receptors' antigens are unknown. General observations from the study: In patients, about 5 TRBV segments were more frequent than in controls, with TRBV5-6, TRBV5-1 and TRBV20-1 among them.

Input material: blood. Receptors originate from a girl between 2 and 17 years old with multiple sclerosis.

This clonotype came up once. The chain joins TRBV11-2 to TRBJ2-1; a weak D match, TRBD2 (6 bases). The J call may be in error: the DNA end matches TRBJ2-7 better. Germline CDR1 reads SGHAT; CDR2 reads FQNNGV. The CDR3 extends over 14 amino acids. CDR3 bases: TGTGCCAGCAGCCGCGCGGGGCCCGGGGGCGAGCAGTACTTC. Translation: CASSRAGPGGEQYF.

In its sample, this clonotype was seen a few times. The chain joins TRBV6-5 to TRBJ2-1, with TRBD2 identical over 13 bases. J gave up 5 bases and V 7 bases, and 8 bases lay outside the gene matches. This CDR3 has 16 residues. CDR1 is MNHEY, CDR2 SVGAGI, per germline. The CDR3 here is CASTLRGLAGNNEQFF. As DNA, the CDR3 is TGTGCCAGCACCCTACGGGGACTAGCGGGAAACAATGAGCAGTTCTTC.